This T cell receptor beta chain came from a study of blood T cell repertoires in COVID-19. Study information: Whether acute or convalescent, the COVID-19 samples came from the United States, Italy and Spain. T cells, B-cell-depleted T cells, or PBMCs supplied cDNA or gDNA.

In the authors' workflow: Using reference gene primer amplification, nucleated cell counts were estimated. Assay: immunoSEQ multiplex PCR; the TCRdb copy retains only in-frame clones and omits some. The V and J calls and the clone size are those of that table, but D and trimming were determined from the DNA. The sample includes some 96,000 clones, about 80% of them seen just once. V gave up 4 bases and J gave up 2 bases; unmatched junction bases: 6. The CDR3 has 15 residues. Germline V gives CDR1 LGHNA, CDR2 YSLEER. This chain connects TRBV4-3 to TRBJ1-1; 8 positions match TRBD1. The clonotype originates from a man between 65 and 85 years old with active or convalescent COVID-19. The specimen was peripheral blood. The CDR3 DNA reads as TGCGCCAGCAGCCCGTCACAGGGGGGAAACACTGAAGCTTTCTTT. Protein sequence: CASSPSQGGNTEAFF.